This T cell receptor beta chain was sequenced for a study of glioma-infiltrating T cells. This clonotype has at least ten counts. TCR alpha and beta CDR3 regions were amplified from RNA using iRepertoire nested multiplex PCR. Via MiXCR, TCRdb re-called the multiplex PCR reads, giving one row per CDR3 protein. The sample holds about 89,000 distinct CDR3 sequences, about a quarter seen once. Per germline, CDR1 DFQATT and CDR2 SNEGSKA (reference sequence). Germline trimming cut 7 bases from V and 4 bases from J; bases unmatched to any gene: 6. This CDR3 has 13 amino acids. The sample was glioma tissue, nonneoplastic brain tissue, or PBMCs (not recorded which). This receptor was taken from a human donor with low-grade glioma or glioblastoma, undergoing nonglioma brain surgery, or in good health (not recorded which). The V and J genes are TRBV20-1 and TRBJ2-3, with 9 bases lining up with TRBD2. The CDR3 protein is CSVPGLAADTQYF. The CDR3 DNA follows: TGCAGTGTTCCGGGACTAGCTGCAGATACGCAGTATTTT.